Presented here are 32 T cell receptor beta chains from one specimen sequenced in a study of identical twins. TCRdb itself ran the 5' RACE reads through MiXCR, one entry per CDR3 protein. This repertoire shows hundreds of thousands of distinct CDR3 sequences, over 5% found once; its top ten account for approximately 2%. Material: naive T cells sorted from blood. The receptor source for this set is a man younger than 35 in good health.

This clonotype was detected ten times or more. The V and J genes are TRBV5-1 and TRBJ2-1, with 7 bases lining up with TRBD2. The CDR3 has 21 residues. The germline V gene has CDR1 SGHRS and CDR2 YFSETQ. J gave up 0 bases and V 0 bases, and 18 bases lay outside the gene matches. The CDR3 reads CASSLAPVSSRENPSYNEQFF. CDR3 DNA: TGCGCCAGCAGCTTGGCCCCAGTGAGTTCGCGGGAGAACCCCTCCTACAATGAGCAGTTCTTC.

The chain is built from TRBV11-2 and TRBJ2-7, with 13 bases lining up with TRBD2. The germline gives CDR1 SGHAT, CDR2 FQNNGV. The CDR3 contains 19 residues. The V and J ends lost 1 base and 6 bases, in that order; junction bases with no gene match: 15. CDR3: CASSLVRGTSGNVRTEQYF. The CDR3 bases are TGTGCCAGCAGCTTAGTTAGGGGGACTAGCGGGAATGTGAGAACCGAGCAGTACTTC.

The chain is built from TRBV10-3 and TRBJ2-3; 7 bases align to TRBD1. Germline CDR1 and CDR2: ENHRY and SYGVKD. The CDR3 totals 16 residues. Trimming at V came to 3 bases and at J to 2 bases, leaving 8 bases not matched to a gene. CDR3 nucleotides: TGTGCCATCAGTGATCCACAGGGGATGCACACAGATACGCAGTATTTT. Residues: CAISDPQGMHTDTQYF.

This rearrangement joins TRBV4-1 to TRBJ2-1; unclear D gene. Per germline, CDR1 MGHRA and CDR2 YSYEKL. With 0 bases removed from V and 0 bases from J, the gap between germline ends came to 18 bases. This CDR3 is 19 amino acids long. CDR3 bases: TGCGCCAGCAGCCAAGATGGGCAGGTCTCGGCCAGCTCCTACAATGAGCAGTTCTTC. The encoded protein is CASSQDGQVSASSYNEQFF.

This clonotype was recorded a few times. V is TRBV3-1 and J is TRBJ2-6; D not resolved. The CDR3 loop spans 15 amino acids. Germline V lookup: CDR1 LGHDT, CDR2 YNNKEL (reference sequence). V was trimmed by 4 bases and J by 0 bases, leaving 7 bases between them. The CDR3 here is CASSPDFSGANVLTF. The DNA of the CDR3 is TGTGCCAGCAGCCCAGACTTCTCTGGGGCCAACGTCCTGACTTTC.

This clonotype was observed a few times. The V and J genes are TRBV29-1 and TRBJ2-7, with D tentatively TRBD2 (6 bases). CDR1 and CDR2 from the germline V gene are SQVTM and ANQGSEA. The CDR3 totals 13 residues. V lost 6 bases and J 0 bases, leaving 12 bases between the germline ends. The CDR3 is CSVSRGTSYEQYF. CDR3 sequence (DNA): TGCAGCGTCTCACGGGGGACCTCCTACGAGCAGTACTTC.

This clonotype was counted ten times or more. The CDR3 loop reads CATKGGTGKQFF. The CDR3 DNA reads as TGTGCCACCAAAGGAGGTACGGGTAAGCAGTTCTTC. V gene TRBV24-1 combines with J gene TRBJ2-1; the D gene is possibly TRBD2 (5 bases). The V and J ends lost 8 bases and 11 bases respectively, with 15 bases between them. The CDR3 spans 12 residues. Germline CDR1 reads KGHDR; CDR2 reads SFDVKD.

This clonotype was seen at least ten times. The CDR3 loop is CASSVELAGEGEQFF. DNA for the CDR3: TGTGCCAGCAGCGTAGAGCTAGCGGGAGAAGGTGAGCAGTTCTTC. The rearrangement uses TRBV9 and TRBJ2-1, with 10 bases aligning to TRBD2. CDR1 is SGDLS and CDR2 is YYNGEE in the germline V gene. CDR3 length: 15 residues. V trimming: 0 bases; J trimming: 9 bases; junction bases outside the gene matches: 6.

The chain is built from TRBV6-5 and TRBJ2-7; no reliable D call. Trimming removed 2 bases from V and 6 bases from J, with 8 bases in between. Germline CDR1 is MNHEY and CDR2 is SVGAGI. The CDR3 totals 12 residues. CDR3 protein: CASSYGIGEQYF. The CDR3 DNA follows: TGTGCCAGCAGTTACGGGATAGGCGAGCAGTACTTC.

The V gene is TRBV27, the J gene TRBJ2-2; D unresolved. CDR3 length: 15 residues. V lost 5 bases and J 1 base, leaving 11 bases between the germline ends. The germline gives CDR1 MNHEY, CDR2 SMNVEV (reference sequence). The CDR3 bases are TGTGCCAGCAGTGTCCAAGGGAAGAACACCGGGGAGCTGTTTTTT. It yields the protein CASSVQGKNTGELFF.

This clonotype appeared many times. The V call is TRBV5-1, the J call TRBJ1-2; 7 bases agree with TRBD1. The germline V gene encodes CDR1 SGHRS and CDR2 YFSETQ. CDR3 length: 14 residues. The junction had 4 bases not matched to a gene; V was cut back by 0 bases and J by 5 bases. CDR3: CASSLGQGAYGYTF. DNA of the CDR3: TGCGCCAGCAGCTTGGGACAGGGCGCGTATGGCTACACCTTC.

This clonotype was counted between two and nine times. This chain connects TRBV7-2 to TRBJ2-7; perhaps TRBD1 as D (5 bases). Germline V gene lookup returns CDR1 SGHTA and CDR2 FQGNSA. There are 14 residues in the CDR3. V dropped 3 bases and J dropped 5 bases, with 14 bases sitting between them. DNA for the CDR3: TGTGCCAGCAGCTTTCCAGGGCTTTTAGACGAGCAGTACTTC. Translated: CASSFPGLLDEQYF.

The chain has TRBV20-1 and TRBJ2-7; TRBD1 agrees at 9 bases. Germline-derived CDR1 and CDR2 are DFQATT and SNEGSKA (reference sequence). This CDR3 has 14 amino acids. V lost 5 bases, J lost 0 bases, and 5 bases stayed unmatched. The CDR3, as DNA: TGCAGTGCTCCGGGACAGGGCATCTCCTACGAGCAGTACTTC. Residues: CSAPGQGISYEQYF.

There are many counts of this clonotype. The J gene is TRBJ2-2, the V gene TRBV20-1; 8 bases align to TRBD2. The CDR3 loop spans 17 amino acids. The germline V gene encodes CDR1 DFQATT and CDR2 SNEGSKA (reference sequence). Trimming at V came to 0 bases and at J to 7 bases, leaving 13 bases not matched to a gene. DNA of the CDR3: TGCAGTGCTAGAGAGGCAGCGGGAGTCGTCTTAGGCGGGGAGCTGTTTTTT. Translating it yields CSAREAAGVVLGGELFF.

This clonotype was counted ten times or more. This chain connects TRBV5-6 to TRBJ2-7; TRBD1 matches 8 bases. The CDR3 has 14 residues. The V segment lost 2 bases and the J segment 5 bases; nucleotides outside the gene matches: 6. Per the germline V gene, CDR1 is SGHDT and CDR2 is YYEEEE. The CDR3 region has the DNA TGTGCCAGCAGCTTAGCCCAGGGGGCTCACGAGCAGTACTTC. Its protein product is CASSLAQGAHEQYF.

V is TRBV11-1 and J is TRBJ2-7; TRBD2 might be the D (5 bases). Trimming pared 5 bases from V and 4 bases from J, leaving 12 bases between. Germline CDR1 and CDR2: SGHAT and FQDESV (reference sequence). The CDR3 has 13 amino acids. The DNA of the CDR3 is TGTGCCAGCAGCCGACTTGGAGGATACGAGCAGTACGTC. This encodes CASSRLGGYEQYV.

This clonotype was observed at least ten times. V is TRBV20-1 and J is TRBJ2-1, with a weak D call TRBD2 (6 bases). The CDR3 has 16 residues. V was clipped by 3 bases and J by 0 bases, with 15 bases between them. Germline V gene lookup returns CDR1 DFQATT and CDR2 SNEGSKA (reference sequence). The DNA for the CDR3 is TGCAGTGCTAGCACGGGGACTTTAAGCTCCTACAATGAGCAGTTCTTC. This sequence encodes CSASTGTLSSYNEQFF.

This clonotype was seen ten or more times. This rearrangement joins TRBV29-1 to TRBJ2-3, with D possibly matching TRBD2 (5 bases). The germline V and J ends were trimmed by 4 bases and 4 bases, with 9 bases remaining between them. The germline V gene encodes CDR1 SQVTM and CDR2 ANQGSEA. This CDR3 has 12 amino acids. The CDR3 spells CSVGRAADTQYF. As DNA, the CDR3 is TGCAGCGTTGGGCGGGCGGCAGATACGCAGTATTTT.

This clonotype was seen at least ten times. The chain recombines TRBV6-5 with TRBJ1-1; D is perhaps TRBD1 (6 bases). The V end lost 6 bases, the J end lost 7 bases, and 12 bases lay between the germline ends. There are 12 residues in the CDR3. The germline V gene has CDR1 MNHEY and CDR2 SVGAGI. DNA for the CDR3: TGTGCCAGCAGATCAGACAGGCGTGAAGCTTTCTTT. This sequence encodes CASRSDRREAFF.

In this sample, this clonotype turned up many times. The chain has TRBV3-1 and TRBJ2-1; D remains ambiguous. The length of the CDR3 is 13 residues. The V and J ends lost 0 bases and 11 bases respectively, with 11 bases between them. Germline V CDR1 and CDR2: LGHDT, YNNKEL (reference sequence). The CDR3 DNA follows: TGTGCCAGCAGCCAAGAGGGTCAGCGAAAGCAGTTCTTC. Residues: CASSQEGQRKQFF.

This clonotype came up a few times. V and J are TRBV4-1 and TRBJ2-1; 8 positions match TRBD2. Trimming removed 3 bases from V and 4 bases from J; junction bases left unmatched: 8. The CDR3 sequence is 16 residues long. Germline assignment: CDR1 MGHRA and CDR2 YSYEKL. For the CDR3, the DNA is TGCGCCAGCAGCCACAATATAGCGGGGCTTTACAATGAGCAGTTCTTC. The encoded protein is CASSHNIAGLYNEQFF.

This clonotype occurred many times. The chain uses TRBV21-1 and TRBJ1-3; TRBD1, the table's D call, was not compared with the DNA. TRBV21-1 is termed a pseudogene. The CDR3 loop spans 17 amino acids. The CDR3 sequence: CASSKEGGAHSGNTIYF. The CDR3 nucleotides are TGTGCCAGCAGCAAAGAGGGGGGGGCCCACTCTGGAAACACCATATATTTT.

This clonotype was picked up many times. The V gene is TRBV12-3 or TRBV12-4, the J gene TRBJ1-1; D is unresolved. The CDR3 consists of 14 residues. Trimming stripped 2 bases from V and 1 base from J, with 8 bases between. The CDR3 DNA reads as TGTGCCAGCAGTTTAAGGGCCACGAACACTGAAGCTTTCTTT. It codes for CASSLRATNTEAFF.

The CDR3 DNA follows: TGCAGTGCTTTGCCCACAGGGCGGGGCACCGGGGAGCTGTTTTTT. This encodes CSALPTGRGTGELFF. The chain has TRBV20-1 and TRBJ2-2; D is perhaps TRBD1 or TRBD2 (6 bases each). Germline-derived CDR1 and CDR2 are DFQATT and SNEGSKA (reference sequence). The CDR3 spans 15 residues. The ends were cut back, 5 bases at V and 4 bases at J, with 17 bases in the middle.

This clonotype was counted many times. Here the CDR3 reads CASSFSGIQETQYF. The CDR3, as DNA: TGTGCCAGCAGTTTCTCCGGGATCCAAGAGACCCAGTACTTC. V and J are TRBV12-3 or TRBV12-4 and TRBJ2-5; TRBD2 might be the D (5 bases). The V and J ends lost 3 bases and 1 base respectively, with 9 bases between them. The CDR3 loop spans 14 amino acids.

This chain uses TRBV5-5 with TRBJ2-6; no clear D. The CDR3 is 16 amino acids. V was trimmed by 0 bases and J by 4 bases, leaving 11 bases between them. CDR1 is SGHKS and CDR2 is YYEKEE in the germline V gene (reference sequence). This CDR3 is CASSLGPLSGANVLTF. In nucleotides, the CDR3 is TGTGCCAGCAGCTTGGGTCCCCTGTCCGGGGCCAACGTCCTGACTTTC. Complete variable domain (other parts from reference TRBV5-5 and TRBJ2-6): DAGVTQSPTHLIKTRGQQVTLRCSPISGHKSVSWYQQVLGQGPQFIFQYYEKEERGRGNFPDRFSARQFPNYSSELNVNALLLGDSALYLCASSLGPLSGANVLTFGAGSRLTVL.

The V gene is TRBV7-9, the J gene TRBJ2-1; D is unclear. Looked up from germline, CDR1 is SEHNR and CDR2 is FQNEAQ (reference sequence). V was trimmed by 6 bases and J by 7 bases, leaving 10 bases between them. The CDR3 consists of 12 residues. The CDR3, as DNA: TGTGCCAGCAGAAGACCCGGGAATGAGCAGTTCTTC. Translation gives CASRRPGNEQFF.

There are many counts of this clonotype. The gene calls are TRBV12-3 or TRBV12-4 and TRBJ2-7; 9 bases match TRBD1. The CDR3 is made up of 11 amino acids. Losses at the gene ends were 10 bases for V and 3 bases for J; bases not matched to a gene: 1. CDR3 nucleotide sequence: TGTGCCACGGGACAGGGCTACGAGCAGTACTTC. Its protein is CATGQGYEQYF.

This clonotype has a handful of counts. The chain is built from TRBV7-3 and TRBJ1-1; the D gene is possibly TRBD1 (5 bases). CDR1 is SGHTA and CDR2 is FQGTGA in the germline V gene. CDR3 length equals 14 residues. V shed 1 base and J shed 4 bases, with 10 bases lying between them. This chain's CDR3 is CASSLKGGATEAFF. In DNA form, the CDR3 reads TGTGCCAGCAGCTTAAAAGGAGGGGCCACTGAAGCTTTCTTT.

This clonotype was picked up many times. V gene TRBV29-1 combines with J gene TRBJ2-3; D not certain. CDR1 and CDR2 (germline): SQVTM, ANQGSEA. The CDR3 covers 13 residues. The V end was cut by 7 bases, the J end by 4 bases, with 15 bases between. CDR3 in amino acids: CSGSGLPADTQYF. The CDR3 bases are TGCAGCGGAAGTGGGCTCCCGGCAGATACGCAGTATTTT.

This clonotype was seen a few times. The rearrangement uses TRBV20-1 and TRBJ2-1; 8 bases map to TRBD2. Germline V gene sequence: CDR1 DFQATT, CDR2 SNEGSKA (reference sequence). The trim removed 6 bases at V and 5 bases at J, leaving 6 bases unmatched. The CDR3 consists of 13 residues. DNA of the CDR3: TGCAGTGCCGGGGGGGAGGTGAACAATGAGCAGTTCTTC. The encoded protein is CSAGGEVNNEQFF.

The V and J genes are TRBV3-1 and TRBJ1-6; possibly TRBD1 for D (5 bases). Looked up from germline, CDR1 is LGHDT and CDR2 is YNNKEL (reference sequence). The CDR3 length is 14 residues. The V and J ends lost 1 base and 6 bases respectively, with 7 bases between them. CDR3 sequence: CASSQVGGNSPLHF. CDR3 nucleotide sequence: TGTGCCAGCAGCCAAGTCGGGGGTAATTCACCCCTCCACTTT.